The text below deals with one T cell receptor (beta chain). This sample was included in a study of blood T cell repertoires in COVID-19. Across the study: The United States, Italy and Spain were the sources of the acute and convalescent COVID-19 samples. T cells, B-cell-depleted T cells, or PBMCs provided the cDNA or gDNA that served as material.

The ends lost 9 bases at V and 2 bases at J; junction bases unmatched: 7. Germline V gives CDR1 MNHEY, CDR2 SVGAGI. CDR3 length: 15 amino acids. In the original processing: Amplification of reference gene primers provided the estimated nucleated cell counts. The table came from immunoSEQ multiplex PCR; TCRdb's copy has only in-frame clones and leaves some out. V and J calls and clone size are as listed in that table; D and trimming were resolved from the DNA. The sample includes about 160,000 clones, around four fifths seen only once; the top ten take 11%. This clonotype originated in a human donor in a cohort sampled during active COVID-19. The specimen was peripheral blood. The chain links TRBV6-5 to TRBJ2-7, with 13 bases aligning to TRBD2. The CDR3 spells CASVGGTSGAYEQYF. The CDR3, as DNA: TGTGCCAGTGTTGGAGGGACTAGCGGGGCCTACGAGCAGTACTTC.